The rows below give T cell receptor beta chains drawn from one sample of a study of shared clonotypes between healthy human individuals. Clones were read by immunoSEQ multiplex PCR, and TCRdb kept only the in-frame ones, dropping some. The repertoire holds 450,000 to 600,000 clones, with 79% as singletons. The source material was PBMCs. Receptors were obtained from a woman in her 40s in good health. Some clones in this sample may be carry-over from other donors' samples. CDR3s include the opening cysteine and the closing phenylalanine or tryptophan. A D gene is named only where the DNA matches it firmly. Rows may omit the clone size; those that give it use once, few, many or a size class.

d_gene: TRBD1
abundance: NA
v_gene: TRBV4-3
j_gene: TRBJ1-1
CDR3aa: CASSTRQGNTEAFF
CDR3nt: TGCGCCAGCAGCACCCGACAGGGGAACACTGAAGCTTTCTTT

d_gene: NA
abundance: NA
v_gene: TRBV27
j_gene: TRBJ2-2
CDR3aa: CASSSTPTGELFF
CDR3nt: TGTGCCAGCAGCTCGACACCAACCGGGGAGCTGTTTTTT

d_gene: TRBD1
abundance: NA
v_gene: TRBV9
j_gene: TRBJ1-1
CDR3aa: CASRVRGGGKNTEAFF
CDR3nt: TGTGCCAGCAGGGTTAGAGGAGGGGGCAAGAACACTGAAGCTTTCTTT

d_gene: NA
abundance: NA
v_gene: TRBV18
j_gene: TRBJ2-2
CDR3aa: CASSPWTGMSKTTGELFF
CDR3nt: TGTGCCAGCTCACCCTGGACGGGAATGTCCAAGACTACCGGGGAGCTGTTTTTT

d_gene: TRBD2
abundance: NA
v_gene: TRBV19
j_gene: TRBJ2-2
CDR3aa: CASSIDHGSGTGGELFF
CDR3nt: TGTGCCAGTAGTATAGATCACGGTAGCGGGACGGGCGGGGAGCTGTTTTTT

d_gene: NA
abundance: NA
v_gene: TRBV28
j_gene: TRBJ1-6
CDR3aa: CASSSLSGSNSPLHF
CDR3nt: TGTGCCAGCAGCTCCCTATCCGGGTCTAATTCACCCCTCCACTTT

d_gene: NA
abundance: NA
v_gene: TRBV18
j_gene: TRBJ2-5
CDR3aa: CASSPSPGQIKQETQYF
CDR3nt: TGTGCCAGCTCACCTTCTCCCGGACAGATTAAACAAGAGACCCAGTACTTC

d_gene: TRBD1
abundance: once
v_gene: TRBV5-8
j_gene: TRBJ1-2
CDR3aa: CASSSRPGQGGYLNYGYTF
CDR3nt: TGTGCCAGCAGCTCCCGCCCGGGACAGGGTGGTTACTTAAACTATGGCTACACCTTC

d_gene: TRBD2
abundance: NA
v_gene: TRBV4-1
j_gene: TRBJ2-7
CDR3aa: CASSQVRTGAGRHEQYF
CDR3nt: TGCGCCAGCAGCCAAGTTCGTACGGGAGCGGGGCGGCACGAGCAGTACTTC

d_gene: TRBD1
abundance: NA
v_gene: TRBV6-6
j_gene: TRBJ2-7
CDR3aa: CASRPGTGSNEQYF
CDR3nt: TGTGCCAGCAGGCCCGGGACAGGGAGTAACGAGCAGTACTTC

d_gene: TRBD2
abundance: NA
v_gene: TRBV9
j_gene: TRBJ2-1
CDR3aa: CASSVVLAGGEQFF
CDR3nt: TGTGCCAGCAGCGTCGTCCTAGCGGGAGGTGAGCAGTTCTTC

d_gene: NA
abundance: NA
v_gene: TRBV7-9
j_gene: TRBJ1-1
CDR3aa: CASSSRTGNTEAFF
CDR3nt: TGTGCCAGCAGCTCGCGGACGGGGAACACTGAAGCTTTCTTT

d_gene: TRBD1
abundance: once
v_gene: TRBV10-2
j_gene: TRBJ1-1
CDR3aa: CASSANRGGTEAFF
CDR3nt: TGCGCCAGCAGTGCTAACAGGGGTGGGACTGAAGCTTTCTTT

d_gene: NA
abundance: NA
v_gene: TRBV29-1
j_gene: TRBJ2-7
CDR3aa: CSVDGLGYEQYF
CDR3nt: TGCAGCGTTGACGGGTTGGGCTACGAGCAGTACTTC

d_gene: NA
abundance: NA
v_gene: TRBV27
j_gene: TRBJ2-4
CDR3aa: CASRPGSFAKNIQYF
CDR3nt: TGTGCCAGCAGGCCCGGTAGTTTCGCCAAAAACATTCAGTACTTC

d_gene: NA
abundance: NA
v_gene: TRBV7-2
j_gene: TRBJ1-2
CDR3aa: CASSSEGASYYGYTF
CDR3nt: TGTGCCAGCAGCTCGGAGGGTGCCTCCTACTATGGCTACACCTTC

d_gene: TRBD2
abundance: NA
v_gene: TRBV29-1
j_gene: TRBJ2-1
CDR3aa: CSVRTSGKGEQFF
CDR3nt: TGCAGCGTCCGGACTAGCGGGAAGGGTGAGCAGTTCTTC

d_gene: TRBD1
abundance: NA
v_gene: TRBV5-4
j_gene: TRBJ1-1
CDR3aa: CASSSRGRGTEAFF
CDR3nt: TGTGCCAGCAGCTCCAGGGGGCGCGGGACTGAAGCTTTCTTT

d_gene: NA
abundance: many
v_gene: TRBV28
j_gene: TRBJ1-2
CDR3aa: CASRLHAGYGYTF
CDR3nt: TGTGCCAGCAGGCTACATGCGGGCTATGGCTACACCTTC

d_gene: NA
abundance: NA
v_gene: TRBV5-6
j_gene: TRBJ2-3
CDR3aa: CASSLDRFMDTQYF
CDR3nt: TGTGCCAGCAGCTTGGACAGGTTCATGGATACGCAGTATTTT

d_gene: NA
abundance: NA
v_gene: TRBV28
j_gene: TRBJ1-1
CDR3aa: CASSTPGTEAFF
CDR3nt: TGTGCCAGCAGTACCCCGGGCACTGAAGCTTTCTTT

d_gene: NA
abundance: NA
v_gene: TRBV6-1
j_gene: TRBJ2-7
CDR3aa: CASSVLAALGEQYF
CDR3nt: TGTGCCAGCAGTGTTCTCGCGGCTTTGGGGGAGCAGTACTTC

d_gene: TRBD2
abundance: once
v_gene: TRBV30
j_gene: TRBJ2-5
CDR3aa: CAWMVTSGRSETQYF
CDR3nt: TGTGCCTGGATGGTGACCAGCGGGAGGTCTGAGACCCAGTACTTC

d_gene: NA
abundance: NA
v_gene: TRBV5-1
j_gene: TRBJ1-4
CDR3aa: CASSLDQGRELFF
CDR3nt: TGCGCCAGCAGCTTGGATCAGGGGAGGGAACTGTTTTTT

d_gene: TRBD1
abundance: NA
v_gene: TRBV18
j_gene: TRBJ1-4
CDR3aa: CASSPPGQGSRKLFF
CDR3nt: TGTGCCAGCTCACCGCCGGGACAGGGGTCGCGAAAACTGTTTTTT

d_gene: NA
abundance: NA
v_gene: TRBV28
j_gene: TRBJ2-6
CDR3aa: CASSLAQTNVLTF
CDR3nt: TGTGCCAGCAGTTTAGCCCAAACCAACGTCCTGACTTTC

d_gene: NA
abundance: NA
v_gene: TRBV28
j_gene: TRBJ1-5
CDR3aa: CASRDSNQPQHF
CDR3nt: TGTGCCAGCCGGGATAGCAATCAGCCCCAGCATTTT

d_gene: TRBD2
abundance: many
v_gene: TRBV30
j_gene: TRBJ2-7
CDR3aa: CAWSSGLAGVGEQYF
CDR3nt: TGTGCCTGGAGTAGCGGACTAGCGGGAGTGGGCGAGCAGTACTTC

d_gene: NA
abundance: NA
v_gene: TRBV19
j_gene: TRBJ2-3
CDR3aa: CASSRAGLIADTQYF
CDR3nt: TGTGCCAGTAGTAGGGCGGGGCTGATCGCAGATACGCAGTATTTT

d_gene: NA
abundance: NA
v_gene: TRBV5-1
j_gene: TRBJ1-4
CDR3aa: CASSRAGTIPLNEKLFF
CDR3nt: TGCGCCAGCAGCAGAGCCGGGACCATTCCATTAAATGAAAAACTGTTTTTT

d_gene: NA
abundance: NA
v_gene: TRBV19
j_gene: TRBJ2-3
CDR3aa: CASSIGTAGDTQYF
CDR3nt: TGTGCCAGTAGTATTGGAACAGCTGGAGATACGCAGTATTTT

d_gene: NA
abundance: NA
v_gene: TRBV6-4
j_gene: TRBJ2-7
CDR3aa: CASSELSGWEQYF
CDR3nt: TGTGCCAGCAGTGAATTGTCAGGCTGGGAGCAGTACTTC

d_gene: TRBD2
abundance: NA
v_gene: TRBV11-2
j_gene: TRBJ2-5
CDR3aa: CASSFLSGRARETQYF
CDR3nt: TGTGCCAGCAGCTTCCTTAGCGGGAGGGCCCGGGAGACCCAGTACTTC

d_gene: NA
abundance: NA
v_gene: TRBV4-2
j_gene: TRBJ2-1
CDR3aa: CASSQVPRGTYNEQFF
CDR3nt: TGTGCCAGCAGCCAAGTTCCGCGGGGAACCTACAATGAGCAGTTCTTC

d_gene: NA
abundance: NA
v_gene: TRBV5-6
j_gene: TRBJ2-7
CDR3aa: CASSLDLVREQYF
CDR3nt: TGTGCCAGCAGCTTGGATCTAGTACGCGAGCAGTACTTC

d_gene: NA
abundance: NA
v_gene: TRBV11-3
j_gene: TRBJ2-2
CDR3aa: CASRGGQNTGELFF
CDR3nt: TGTGCCAGCAGAGGTGGGCAGAACACCGGGGAGCTGTTTTTT

d_gene: NA
abundance: NA
v_gene: TRBV7-9
j_gene: TRBJ2-2
CDR3aa: CASSFREDGGELFF
CDR3nt: TGTGCCAGCAGCTTTAGGGAAGATGGCGGGGAGCTGTTTTTT

d_gene: TRBD2
abundance: NA
v_gene: TRBV18
j_gene: TRBJ2-7
CDR3aa: CASFTSGGEQYF
CDR3nt: TGTGCCAGCTTCACCAGCGGGGGCGAGCAGTACTTC

d_gene: NA
abundance: NA
v_gene: TRBV18
j_gene: TRBJ2-5
CDR3aa: CASSPPAGTQETQYF
CDR3nt: TGTGCCAGCTCACCCCCTGCGGGGACCCAAGAGACCCAGTACTTC

d_gene: NA
abundance: once
v_gene: TRBV9
j_gene: TRBJ2-3
CDR3aa: CASSPGAAGDTQYF
CDR3nt: TGTGCCAGCAGCCCTGGGGCGGCGGGAGATACGCAGTATTTT

d_gene: NA
abundance: few
v_gene: TRBV27
j_gene: TRBJ2-4
CDR3aa: CATPRGAVKNIQYF
CDR3nt: TGTGCCACTCCCCGGGGGGCTGTTAAAAACATTCAGTACTTC

d_gene: NA
abundance: NA
v_gene: TRBV6-5
j_gene: TRBJ1-6
CDR3aa: CASSSTTNLRNSPLHF
CDR3nt: TGTGCCAGCAGTTCGACGACAAACCTCCGGAATTCACCCCTCCACTTT

d_gene: NA
abundance: few
v_gene: TRBV7-2
j_gene: TRBJ2-7
CDR3aa: CASSLAPVEQYF
CDR3nt: TGTGCCAGCAGCTTAGCCCCCGTGGAGCAGTACTTC

d_gene: NA
abundance: NA
v_gene: TRBV9
j_gene: TRBJ2-1
CDR3aa: CASSGGPGNGEQFF
CDR3nt: TGTGCCAGCAGCGGGGGCCCAGGGAATGGTGAGCAGTTCTTC

d_gene: NA
abundance: NA
v_gene: TRBV7-2
j_gene: TRBJ2-1
CDR3aa: CASSLAPTLRSAEQFF
CDR3nt: TGTGCCAGCAGCTTAGCCCCAACGCTGCGTAGCGCGGAGCAGTTCTTC

d_gene: NA
abundance: NA
v_gene: TRBV19
j_gene: TRBJ1-2
CDR3aa: CASSRRTDSSHGYTF
CDR3nt: TGTGCCAGTAGCCGCCGAACGGACAGTTCTCACGGCTACACCTTC

d_gene: NA
abundance: few
v_gene: TRBV29-1
j_gene: TRBJ1-5
CDR3aa: CSTLQPGQPQHF
CDR3nt: TGCAGCACCCTCCAACCAGGCCAGCCCCAGCATTTT

d_gene: TRBD1
abundance: NA
v_gene: TRBV23-1
j_gene: TRBJ2-7
CDR3aa: CASSRPDRVSEQYF
CDR3nt: TGCGCCAGCAGTCGTCCGGACAGGGTGAGCGAGCAGTACTTC

d_gene: NA
abundance: NA
v_gene: TRBV5-6
j_gene: TRBJ2-2
CDR3aa: CASSLDPNGELFF
CDR3nt: TGTGCCAGCAGCTTAGACCCAAACGGGGAGCTGTTTTTT

d_gene: NA
abundance: many
v_gene: TRBV7-9
j_gene: TRBJ2-7
CDR3aa: CASSFLRYSPYEQYF
CDR3nt: TGTGCCAGCAGTTTCCTCCGCTACTCACCCTACGAGCAGTACTTC

d_gene: NA
abundance: NA
v_gene: TRBV28
j_gene: TRBJ2-5
CDR3aa: CASSSNAIQETQYF
CDR3nt: TGTGCCAGCAGTTCGAACGCAATCCAAGAGACCCAGTACTTC

d_gene: TRBD2
abundance: NA
v_gene: TRBV30
j_gene: TRBJ2-3
CDR3aa: CAWRRLAQNSDTQYF
CDR3nt: TGTGCCTGGAGGCGACTAGCGCAAAACTCAGATACGCAGTATTTT

d_gene: NA
abundance: NA
v_gene: TRBV7-2
j_gene: TRBJ2-3
CDR3aa: CASSLGGGGTDTQYF
CDR3nt: TGTGCCAGCAGCTTAGGAGGAGGGGGCACAGATACGCAGTATTTT

d_gene: TRBD1
abundance: NA
v_gene: TRBV18
j_gene: TRBJ1-4
CDR3aa: CASSPARTGDEKLFF
CDR3nt: TGTGCCAGCTCACCGGCGCGGACAGGGGATGAAAAACTGTTTTTT

d_gene: NA
abundance: NA
v_gene: TRBV7-9
j_gene: TRBJ2-5
CDR3aa: CASSLRRGETQYF
CDR3nt: TGTGCCAGCAGCTTAAGGAGGGGAGAGACCCAGTACTTC

d_gene: NA
abundance: NA
v_gene: TRBV21-1
j_gene: TRBJ2-5
CDR3aa: CASTGSQDSETQYF
CDR3nt: TGTGCCAGCACCGGGTCCCAAGATAGCGAGACCCAGTACTTC